Listed below are T cell receptor beta chains from one sample, sequenced in a study of T cells in Graves' hyperthyroidism and ophthalmopathy. TCRdb reprocessed the multiplex PCR reads via MiXCR and lists one record per CDR3 protein. The sample yields around 360,000 distinct CDR3 sequences, 15% seen once. The specimen sequenced was blood. The origin of the receptors is a woman aged 55 to 70 with Graves' ophthalmopathy. The CDR3 runs from the conserved cysteine through the conserved F or W. The order of the fields is clone size, J gene, D gene, V gene, CDR3 protein, CDR3 DNA. A D gene is named only where the DNA matches it firmly. Clone size appears in some rows only: once, few, many, or a class for an expanded clone.

size: .; J: TRBJ2-1; D: .; V: TRBV11-2; CDR3: CASSAAGSSYNEQFF; DNA: TGTGCCAGCAGCGCGGCGGGGAGCTCCTACAATGAGCAGTTCTTC
size: many; J: TRBJ1-1; D: .; V: TRBV12-3/TRBV12-4; CDR3: CASSPGEVNTEAFF; DNA: TGTGCCAGCAGTCCAGGGGAGGTTAACACTGAAGCTTTCTTT
size: many; J: TRBJ2-7; D: TRBD2; V: TRBV28; CDR3: CATNQREEQYF; DNA: TGTGCCACAAATCAGCGGGAAGAGCAGTACTTC
size: many; J: TRBJ2-7; D: TRBD2; V: TRBV20-1; CDR3: CSARVASGARFGEQYF; DNA: TGCAGTGCTAGAGTCGCCAGCGGGGCGAGGTTCGGCGAGCAGTACTTC
size: many; J: TRBJ2-5; D: .; V: TRBV6-2/TRBV6-3; CDR3: CASRNGHQETQYF; DNA: TGTGCCAGCAGAAATGGACATCAAGAGACCCAGTACTTC
size: many; J: TRBJ2-1; D: TRBD1; V: TRBV3-1; CDR3: CASSQGQGYNEQFF; DNA: TGTGCCAGCAGCCAGGGACAGGGGTACAATGAGCAGTTCTTC
size: many; J: TRBJ1-2; D: TRBD1; V: TRBV3-1; CDR3: CASSQTGGHGYTF; DNA: TGTGCCAGCAGCCAAACAGGGGGCCATGGCTACACCTTC
size: many; J: TRBJ1-4; D: TRBD1; V: TRBV5-1; CDR3: CASSPEGQGWEKLFF; DNA: TGCGCCAGCAGCCCTGAGGGACAGGGGTGGGAAAAACTGTTTTTT
size: .; J: TRBJ1-2; D: .; V: TRBV2; CDR3: CASSEAGRDGYTF; DNA: TGTGCCAGCAGTGAAGCGGGCCGCGACGGCTACACCTTC
size: many; J: TRBJ2-1; D: TRBD2; V: TRBV20-1; CDR3: CSARDRGGTSGSWNEQFF; DNA: TGCAGTGCTAGAGATAGGGGCGGGACTAGCGGGAGTTGGAATGAGCAGTTCTTC
size: few; J: TRBJ1-1; D: .; V: TRBV20-1; CDR3: CSTRWGVNTEAFF; DNA: TGCAGTACAAGGTGGGGGGTGAACACTGAAGCTTTCTTT
size: many; J: TRBJ2-1; D: .; V: TRBV20-1; CDR3: CSAPPWGVGSPAQNEQFF; DNA: TGCAGTGCTCCTCCTTGGGGTGTAGGGAGCCCAGCCCAGAATGAGCAGTTCTTC
size: few; J: TRBJ2-7; D: .; V: TRBV5-8; CDR3: CASSLPLGGQNYEQYF; DNA: TGTGCCAGCAGCTTGCCCTTGGGGGGGCAAAACTACGAGCAGTACTTC
size: once; J: TRBJ2-3; D: .; V: TRBV6-2/TRBV6-3; CDR3: CASSCETDTQYF; DNA: TGTGCCAGCAGTTGCGAAACAGATACGCAGTATTTT
size: many; J: TRBJ1-1; D: .; V: TRBV30; CDR3: CAWSARRGPRADTEAFF; DNA: TGTGCCTGGAGTGCTCGGAGAGGGCCGCGGGCGGACACTGAAGCTTTCTTT
size: many; J: TRBJ1-6; D: .; V: TRBV27; CDR3: CASSPGNRAGSPLHF; DNA: TGTGCCAGCAGCCCTGGGAACAGGGCGGGATCACCCCTCCACTTT
size: many; J: TRBJ2-7; D: TRBD2; V: TRBV20-1; CDR3: CSAVSGRAFEQYF; DNA: TGCAGTGCTGTAAGCGGGAGGGCCTTCGAGCAGTACTTC
size: many; J: TRBJ1-6; D: .; V: TRBV3-1; CDR3: CASSPRDRGRNSPLHF; DNA: TGTGCCAGCAGCCCCCGGGACCGAGGAAGGAATTCGCCCCTCCACTTT
size: many; J: TRBJ2-1; D: .; V: TRBV28; CDR3: CASSVARDLNEQFF; DNA: TGTGCCAGCAGTGTAGCCCGGGATTTGAATGAGCAGTTCTTC
size: .; J: TRBJ2-7; D: .; V: TRBV20-1; CDR3: CSASKGASAYEQYF; DNA: TGCAGTGCCAGCAAAGGGGCAAGCGCCTACGAGCAGTACTTC
size: .; J: TRBJ2-5; D: .; V: TRBV5-1; CDR3: CASKASPQETQYF; DNA: TGCGCCAGCAAGGCTAGCCCCCAAGAGACCCAGTACTTC
size: many; J: TRBJ2-1; D: TRBD2; V: TRBV27; CDR3: CASRSGLAGDSYNEQFF; DNA: TGTGCCAGCAGATCTGGACTAGCGGGTGACTCCTACAATGAGCAGTTCTTC
size: .; J: TRBJ2-1; D: .; V: TRBV11-2; CDR3: CASSLDFRESYNEQFF; DNA: TGTGCCAGCAGCTTAGATTTCCGGGAATCCTACAATGAGCAGTTCTTC
size: .; J: TRBJ2-2; D: TRBD1; V: TRBV4-2; CDR3: CASSQGQGARTGELFF; DNA: TGTGCCAGCAGCCAAGGACAGGGGGCGCGGACCGGGGAGCTGTTTTTT
size: many; J: TRBJ2-7; D: .; V: TRBV29-1; CDR3: CSVTLGYEQYF; DNA: TGCAGCGTTACACTTGGTTACGAGCAGTACTTC
size: many; J: TRBJ1-5; D: .; V: TRBV27; CDR3: CASSPPMGAHGNQPQHF; DNA: TGTGCCAGCAGCCCACCAATGGGGGCGCATGGCAATCAGCCCCAGCATTTT
size: .; J: TRBJ1-1; D: .; V: TRBV6-1; CDR3: CASSQLMNTEAFF; DNA: TGTGCCAGCAGTCAATTGATGAACACTGAAGCTTTCTTT
size: many; J: TRBJ2-7; D: .; V: TRBV6-1; CDR3: CASSPPGGLGAYEQYF; DNA: TGTGCCAGCAGTCCGCCGGGTGGATTAGGGGCCTACGAGCAGTACTTC
size: many; J: TRBJ2-3; D: TRBD2; V: TRBV20-1; CDR3: CSANPVAGGRRDTQYF; DNA: TGCAGTGCAAACCCGGTAGCGGGAGGGCGGCGGGATACGCAGTATTTT
size: many; J: TRBJ1-1; D: .; V: TRBV2; CDR3: CASSEAGFRAFF; DNA: TGTGCCAGCAGTGAAGCTGGTTTTCGGGCTTTCTTT
size: once; J: TRBJ2-3; D: TRBD1; V: TRBV29-1; CDR3: CLPGQGADTQYF; DNA: TGCCTCCCGGGACAGGGGGCAGATACGCAGTATTTT
size: .; J: TRBJ2-2; D: TRBD2; V: TRBV28; CDR3: CASIGTSGYTGELFF; DNA: TGTGCCAGCATTGGGACTAGCGGGTACACCGGGGAGCTGTTTTTT
size: .; J: TRBJ1-1; D: .; V: TRBV4-2; CDR3: CASSQDLVMGDTEAFF; DNA: TGTGCCAGCAGCCAAGATTTGGTAATGGGGGATACTGAAGCTTTCTTT
size: few; J: TRBJ1-6; D: TRBD1; V: TRBV12-3/TRBV12-4; CDR3: CASSETGVSPLHF; DNA: TGTGCCAGCAGTGAGACAGGGGTTTCACCCCTCCACTTT
size: many; J: TRBJ2-7; D: TRBD2; V: TRBV6-1; CDR3: CASRPGLGLGEQYF; DNA: TGTGCCAGCAGACCGGGACTAGGGCTTGGAGAGCAGTACTTC
size: many; J: TRBJ2-5; D: .; V: TRBV20-1; CDR3: CSARRGMETQYF; DNA: TGCAGTGCTAGACGAGGGATGGAGACCCAGTACTTC
size: many; J: TRBJ2-1; D: TRBD2; V: TRBV5-8; CDR3: CASSLPLADSYNEQFF; DNA: TGTGCCAGCAGCTTGCCACTAGCGGACTCCTACAATGAGCAGTTCTTC
size: few; J: TRBJ2-5; D: .; V: TRBV9; CDR3: CASSVVSGETQYF; DNA: TGTGCCAGCAGCGTAGTCTCAGGGGAGACCCAGTACTTC
size: few; J: TRBJ2-2; D: .; V: TRBV29-1; CDR3: CSVSANTGELFF; DNA: TGCAGCGTTTCTGCTAACACCGGGGAGCTGTTTTTT
size: few; J: TRBJ1-2; D: .; V: TRBV29-1; CDR3: CSVGQDGYGYTF; DNA: TGCAGCGTTGGACAGGACGGCTATGGCTACACCTTC
size: many; J: TRBJ1-1; D: .; V: TRBV5-1; CDR3: CASSLGHENTEAFF; DNA: TGCGCCAGTAGCTTGGGACATGAGAACACTGAAGCTTTCTTT
size: many; J: TRBJ2-2; D: TRBD2; V: TRBV11-2; CDR3: CASSQSIFSGRAYTGELFF; DNA: TGTGCCAGCAGCCAGAGCATTTTTAGCGGGAGGGCTTATACCGGGGAGCTGTTTTTT
size: .; J: TRBJ1-5; D: .; V: TRBV19; CDR3: CASSILQGQLGNQPQHF; DNA: TGTGCCAGTAGTATCCTCCAGGGGCAACTTGGCAATCAGCCCCAGCATTTT
size: many; J: TRBJ2-1; D: .; V: TRBV28; CDR3: CASSLLGAHNEQFF; DNA: TGTGCCAGCAGTTTGCTAGGGGCGCACAATGAGCAGTTCTTC
size: many; J: TRBJ2-5; D: .; V: TRBV7-9; CDR3: CASSLAQQETQYF; DNA: TGTGCCAGCAGCTTAGCCCAGCAAGAGACCCAGTACTTC
size: few; J: TRBJ2-1; D: .; V: TRBV5-1; CDR3: CASSQALSLGDEQFF; DNA: TGCGCCAGCAGCCAGGCCCTCAGTCTCGGCGACGAGCAGTTCTTC
size: .; J: TRBJ2-2; D: .; V: TRBV9; CDR3: CASSVGLPSTGELFF; DNA: TGTGCCAGCAGCGTGGGACTCCCAAGCACCGGGGAGCTGTTTTTT